This T cell receptor (beta chain) is from a study of brain T cells in children with intractable seizures. Generated by immunoSEQ multiplex PCR, the TCRdb table keeps only in-frame clones and is missing some. Altogether a few hundred thousand clones are present, more than 85% being singletons, with the ten largest covering approximately 5%. Stated time point: blood from clinic visit 5 months post-surgery; TSC patient then seizure free. Sequencing was limited to surgery cases with top T cell transcript signatures in brain tissue. Patients received at least one anti-epileptic drug before surgery. Findings and caveats of the study: Pre- and post-surgery blood differed in depth, so pre-surgery absences may be undersampling. HCMV serostatus was not known, and viral specificity came from CDR3 similarity only.

Per germline, CDR1 LGHDT and CDR2 YNNKEL (reference sequence). The CDR3 has 15 amino acids. With V trimmed by 4 bases and J by 1 base, 4 bases remained unmatched. As regards this clone: Its antigen remains unknown.

The V gene is TRBV3-1 (or the pseudogene TRBV3-2), the J gene TRBJ2-1; 7 nucleotides agree with TRBD1. The receptor's source is a boy under two years old with tuberous sclerosis and intractable seizures. The starting material was peripheral blood, obtained about 5 months after surgery. Written as DNA, the CDR3 is TGTGCCAGCAGCCTAAGGGACAGATCCTACAATGAGCAGTTCTTC. Translating it yields CASSLRDRSYNEQFF.